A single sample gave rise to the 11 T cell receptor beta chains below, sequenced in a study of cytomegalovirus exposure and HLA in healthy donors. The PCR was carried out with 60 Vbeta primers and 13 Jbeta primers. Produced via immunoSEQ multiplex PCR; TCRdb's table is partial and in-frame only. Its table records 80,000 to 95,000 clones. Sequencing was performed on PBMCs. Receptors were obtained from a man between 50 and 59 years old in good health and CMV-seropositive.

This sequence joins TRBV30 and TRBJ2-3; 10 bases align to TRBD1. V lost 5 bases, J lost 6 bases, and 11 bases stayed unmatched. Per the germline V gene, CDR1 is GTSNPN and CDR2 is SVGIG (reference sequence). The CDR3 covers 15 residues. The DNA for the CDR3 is TGTGCCTGGGGCTCTGGGGGACAGGGGTGGGATACGCAGTATTTT. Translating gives CAWGSGGQGWDTQYF.

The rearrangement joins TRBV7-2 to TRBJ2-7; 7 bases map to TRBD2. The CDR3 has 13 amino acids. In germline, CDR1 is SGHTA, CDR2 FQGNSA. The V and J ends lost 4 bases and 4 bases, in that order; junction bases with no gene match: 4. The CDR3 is CASSSREGYEQYV. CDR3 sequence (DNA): TGTGCCAGCAGCTCCAGGGAGGGTTACGAGCAGTACGTC.

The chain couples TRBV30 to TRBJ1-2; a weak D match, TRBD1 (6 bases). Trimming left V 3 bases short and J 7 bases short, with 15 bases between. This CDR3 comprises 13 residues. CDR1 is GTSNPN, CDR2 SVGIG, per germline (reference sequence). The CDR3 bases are TGTGCCTGGAGCCCCGGGGGGCGGCTTGGCTACACCTTC. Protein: CAWSPGGRLGYTF.

The CDR3 is CASSLTDYNEQFF. In DNA form, the CDR3 reads TGTGCCAGCAGCCTGACAGACTACAATGAGCAGTTCTTC. The chain couples TRBV5-5 to TRBJ2-1, with D possibly being TRBD1 (5 bases). The V and J ends lost 4 bases and 3 bases respectively, with 8 bases between them. The CDR3 runs 13 residues. Germline V gene sequence: CDR1 SGHKS, CDR2 YYEKEE (reference sequence).

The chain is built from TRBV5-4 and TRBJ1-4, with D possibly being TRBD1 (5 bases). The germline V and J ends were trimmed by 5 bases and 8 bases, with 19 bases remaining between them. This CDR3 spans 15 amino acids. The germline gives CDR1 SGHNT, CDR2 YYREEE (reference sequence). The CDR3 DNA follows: TGTGCCAGCAGTCCGACTCGGGGGTTAAGGGAAAAACTGTTTTTT. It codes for CASSPTRGLREKLFF.

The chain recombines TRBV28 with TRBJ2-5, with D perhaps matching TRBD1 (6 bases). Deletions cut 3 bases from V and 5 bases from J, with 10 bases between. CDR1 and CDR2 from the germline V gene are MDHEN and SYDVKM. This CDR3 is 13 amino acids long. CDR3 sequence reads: CASSLTGWETQYF. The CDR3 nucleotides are TGTGCCAGCAGTTTGACAGGTTGGGAGACCCAGTACTTC.

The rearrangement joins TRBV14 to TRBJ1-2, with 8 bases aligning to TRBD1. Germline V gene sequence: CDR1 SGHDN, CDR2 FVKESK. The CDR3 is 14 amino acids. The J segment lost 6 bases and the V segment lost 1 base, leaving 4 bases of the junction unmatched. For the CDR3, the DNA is TGTGCCAGCAGCCAAGTGACAGGGGTGGATGGCTACACCTTC. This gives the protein CASSQVTGVDGYTF.

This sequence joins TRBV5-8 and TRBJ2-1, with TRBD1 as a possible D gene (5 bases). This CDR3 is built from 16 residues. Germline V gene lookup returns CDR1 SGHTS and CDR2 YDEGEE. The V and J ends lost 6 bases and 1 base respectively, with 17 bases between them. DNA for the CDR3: TGTGCCAGCACCCCGTGGGGCGGTCCGTCCTACAATGAGCAGTTCTTC. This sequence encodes CASTPWGGPSYNEQFF. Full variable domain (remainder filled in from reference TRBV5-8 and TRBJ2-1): EAGVTQSPTHLIKTRGQQATLRCSPISGHTSVYWYQQALGLGLQFLLWYDEGEERNRGNFPPRFSGRQFPNYSSELNVNALELEDSALYLCASTPWGGPSYNEQFFGPGTRLTVL.

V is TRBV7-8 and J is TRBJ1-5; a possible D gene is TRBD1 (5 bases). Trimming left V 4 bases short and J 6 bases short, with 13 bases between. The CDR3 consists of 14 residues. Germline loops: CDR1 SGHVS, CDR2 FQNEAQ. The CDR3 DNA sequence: TGTGCCAGCAGCTCGGGGGTGGCCATTCAGCCCCAGCATTTT. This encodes CASSSGVAIQPQHF.

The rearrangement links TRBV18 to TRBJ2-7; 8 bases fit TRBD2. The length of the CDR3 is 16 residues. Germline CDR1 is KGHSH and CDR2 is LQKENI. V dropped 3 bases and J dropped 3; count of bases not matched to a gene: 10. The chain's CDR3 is CASSPTAGAGIYEQYF. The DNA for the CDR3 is TGTGCCAGCTCACCGACAGCGGGAGCTGGCATCTACGAGCAGTACTTC.

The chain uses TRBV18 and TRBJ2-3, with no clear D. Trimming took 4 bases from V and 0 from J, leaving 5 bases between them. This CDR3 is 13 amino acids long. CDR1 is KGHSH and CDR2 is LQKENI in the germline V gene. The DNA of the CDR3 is TGTGCCAGCTCACTACTAAGCACAGATACGCAGTATTTT. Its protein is CASSLLSTDTQYF.